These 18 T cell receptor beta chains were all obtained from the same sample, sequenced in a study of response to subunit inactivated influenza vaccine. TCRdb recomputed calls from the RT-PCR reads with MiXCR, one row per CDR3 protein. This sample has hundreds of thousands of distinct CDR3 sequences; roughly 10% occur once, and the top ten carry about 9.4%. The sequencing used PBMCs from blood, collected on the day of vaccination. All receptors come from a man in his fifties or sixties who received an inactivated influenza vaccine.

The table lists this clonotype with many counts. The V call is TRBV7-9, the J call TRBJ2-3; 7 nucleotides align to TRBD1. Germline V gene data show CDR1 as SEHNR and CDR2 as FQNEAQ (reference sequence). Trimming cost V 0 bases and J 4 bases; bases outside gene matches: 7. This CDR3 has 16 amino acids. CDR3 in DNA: TGTGCCAGCAGCTTAGCGAGAGGGGGCGAAGCAGATACGCAGTATTTT. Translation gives CASSLARGGEADTQYF. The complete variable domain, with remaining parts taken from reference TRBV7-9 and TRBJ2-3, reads DTGVSQNPRHKITKRGQNVTFRCDPISEHNRLYWYRQTLGQGPEFLTYFQNEAQLEKSRLLSDRFSAERPKGSFSTLEIQRTEQGDSAMYLCASSLARGGEADTQYFGPGTRLTVL.

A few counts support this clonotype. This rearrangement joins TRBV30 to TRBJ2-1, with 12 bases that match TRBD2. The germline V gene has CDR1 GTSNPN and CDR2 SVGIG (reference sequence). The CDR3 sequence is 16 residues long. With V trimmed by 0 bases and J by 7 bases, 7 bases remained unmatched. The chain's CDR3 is CAWSVLAGGLDNEQFF. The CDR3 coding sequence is TGTGCCTGGAGTGTTCTAGCGGGAGGGCTCGATAATGAGCAGTTCTTC.

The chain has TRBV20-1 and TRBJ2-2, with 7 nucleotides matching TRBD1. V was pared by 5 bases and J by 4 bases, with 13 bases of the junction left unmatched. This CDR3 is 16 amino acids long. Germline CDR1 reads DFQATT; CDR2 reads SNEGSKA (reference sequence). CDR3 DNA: TGCAGTGCTGTCGACAGGGCTACGATAAGCACCGGGGAGCTGTTTTTT. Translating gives CSAVDRATISTGELFF.

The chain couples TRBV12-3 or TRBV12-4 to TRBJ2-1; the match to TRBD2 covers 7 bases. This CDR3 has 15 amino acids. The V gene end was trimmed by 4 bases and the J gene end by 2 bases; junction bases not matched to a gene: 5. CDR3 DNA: TGTGCCAGCAGTTATGGGGGGGATCCCTACAATGAGCAGTTCTTC. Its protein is CASSYGGDPYNEQFF.

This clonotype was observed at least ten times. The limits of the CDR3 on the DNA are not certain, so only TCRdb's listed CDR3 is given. The CDR3 is CASSFGQGANEFF. The chain employs TRBV12-3 or TRBV12-4 and TRBJ2-1; the table gives TRBD1 as D, unverified against the DNA. Counting both end residues, the CDR3 totals 13 amino acids.

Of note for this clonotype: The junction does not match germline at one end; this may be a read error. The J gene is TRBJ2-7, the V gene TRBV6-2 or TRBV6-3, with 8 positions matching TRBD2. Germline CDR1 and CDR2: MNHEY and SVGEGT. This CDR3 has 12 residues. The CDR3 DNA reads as TGTGCCAGCAGTTACGGGACTAGACCGGACCACTTC. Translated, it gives CASSYGTRPDHF.

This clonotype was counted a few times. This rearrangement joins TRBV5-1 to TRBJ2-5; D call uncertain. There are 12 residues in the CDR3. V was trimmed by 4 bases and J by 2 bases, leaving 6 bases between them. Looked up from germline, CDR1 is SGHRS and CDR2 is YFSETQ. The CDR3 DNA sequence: TGCGCCAGCAGCGAGCTACAAGAGACCCAGTACTTC. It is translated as CASSELQETQYF.

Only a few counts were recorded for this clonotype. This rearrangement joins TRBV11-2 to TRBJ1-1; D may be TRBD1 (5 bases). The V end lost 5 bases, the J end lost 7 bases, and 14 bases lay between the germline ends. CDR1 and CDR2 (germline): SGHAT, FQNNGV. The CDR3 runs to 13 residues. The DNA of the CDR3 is TGTGCCAGCAGCAGAATCGGGGGTGGTGAAGCTTTCTTT. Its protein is CASSRIGGGEAFF.

CDR3 sequence (DNA): TGTGCCAGCAGTCAACTAGCGGGGGGTAAGAATGAGCAGTTCTTC. Translating gives CASSQLAGGKNEQFF. This rearrangement joins TRBV12-3 or TRBV12-4 to TRBJ2-1, with TRBD2 matching 12 bases. Trimming at V came to 5 bases and at J to 7 bases, leaving 6 bases not matched to a gene. There are 15 residues in the CDR3.

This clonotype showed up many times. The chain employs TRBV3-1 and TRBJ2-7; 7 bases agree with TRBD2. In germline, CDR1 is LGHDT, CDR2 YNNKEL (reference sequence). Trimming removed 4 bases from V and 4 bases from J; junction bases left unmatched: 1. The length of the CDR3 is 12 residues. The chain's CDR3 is CASSRGGYEQYF. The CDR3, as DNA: TGTGCCAGCAGCCGCGGGGGTTACGAGCAGTACTTC.

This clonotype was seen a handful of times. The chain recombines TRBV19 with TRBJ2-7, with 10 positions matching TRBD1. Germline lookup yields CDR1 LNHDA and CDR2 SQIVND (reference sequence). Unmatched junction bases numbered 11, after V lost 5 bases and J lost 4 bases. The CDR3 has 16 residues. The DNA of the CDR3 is TGTGCCAGTAGTCCTAGGACAGGGGGGCTGTTGTACGAGCAGTACTTC. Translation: CASSPRTGGLLYEQYF.

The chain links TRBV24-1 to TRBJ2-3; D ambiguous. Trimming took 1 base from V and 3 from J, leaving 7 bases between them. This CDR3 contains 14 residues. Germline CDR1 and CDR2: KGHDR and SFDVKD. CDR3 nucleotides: TGTGCCACCAGTGATTTACCGTGGACAGATACGCAGTATTTT. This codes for CATSDLPWTDTQYF.

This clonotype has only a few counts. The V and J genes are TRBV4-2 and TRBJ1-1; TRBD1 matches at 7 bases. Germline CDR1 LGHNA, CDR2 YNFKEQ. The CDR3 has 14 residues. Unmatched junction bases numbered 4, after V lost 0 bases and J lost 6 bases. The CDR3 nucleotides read TGTGCCAGCAGCCAAGAGACAGGGTCGGCTGAAGCTTTCTTT. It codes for CASSQETGSAEAFF.

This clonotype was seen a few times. The CDR3 protein is CAISESGSTYEQYF. In nucleotides, the CDR3 is TGTGCCATCAGTGAGAGCGGGTCAACCTACGAGCAGTACTTC. This sequence joins TRBV10-3 and TRBJ2-7; perhaps TRBD2 as D (6 bases). The germline V gene has CDR1 ENHRY and CDR2 SYGVKD. The CDR3 contains 14 residues. Trimming pared 2 bases from V and 2 bases from J, leaving 10 bases between.

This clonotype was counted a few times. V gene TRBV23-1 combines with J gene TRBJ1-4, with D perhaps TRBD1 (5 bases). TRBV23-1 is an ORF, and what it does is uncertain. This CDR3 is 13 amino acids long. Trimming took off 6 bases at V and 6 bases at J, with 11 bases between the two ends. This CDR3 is CASRGTQDEKLFF. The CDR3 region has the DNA TGCGCCAGCAGGGGGACGCAGGATGAAAAACTGTTTTTT.

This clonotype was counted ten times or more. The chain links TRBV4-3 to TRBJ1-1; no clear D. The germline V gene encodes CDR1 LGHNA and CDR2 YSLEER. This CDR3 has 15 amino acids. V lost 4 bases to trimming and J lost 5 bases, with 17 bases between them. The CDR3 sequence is CASSPQIRGSTEAFF. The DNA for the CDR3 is TGCGCCAGCAGCCCTCAAATTAGAGGGTCGACTGAAGCTTTCTTT.

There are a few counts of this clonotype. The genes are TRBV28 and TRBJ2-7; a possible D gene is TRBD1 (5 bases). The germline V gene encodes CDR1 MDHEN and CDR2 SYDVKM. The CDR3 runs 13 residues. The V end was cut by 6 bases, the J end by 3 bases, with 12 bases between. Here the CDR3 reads CASRKGFGYEQYF. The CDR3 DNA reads TGTGCCAGCAGAAAGGGGTTTGGCTACGAGCAGTACTTC.

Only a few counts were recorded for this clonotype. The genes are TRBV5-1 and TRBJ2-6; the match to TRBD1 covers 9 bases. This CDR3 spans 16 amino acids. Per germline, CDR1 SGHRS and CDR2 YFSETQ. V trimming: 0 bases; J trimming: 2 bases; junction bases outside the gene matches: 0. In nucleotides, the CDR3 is TGCGCCAGCAGCTTGGGACAGGGGGCTGGGGCCAACGTCCTGACTTTC. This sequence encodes CASSLGQGAGANVLTF.